This T cell receptor beta chain appears in the sequencing data of a study of blood T cells in healthy people across ages (dated by TCRdb to between 2015 and 2017). Turning to the overall study: In model experiments, roughly one uniquely barcoded TCR beta cDNA molecule per two T cells was captured by template switching. To track age-related changes in TCR beta repertoire diversity, the study relied on deep sequencing normalized with unique cDNA molecular identifiers. Donors were grouped into four age groups: young (average roughly 16 years), middle-aged (about 38), aged (about 60) and long-lived (around 82). To avoid experimental bias, donors of different ages were distributed randomly across sequencing lanes. For two donors (one aged 18 to 29 and one aged 80 or older), the study analyzed two additional independent replicas of 1 million unique cDNA reads from the same blood draw. What the work shows at the level of the full study, not this receptor alone: Compared with the aged group, the long-lived group had more naive CD4+ T cells, fewer expanded clones and increased TCR diversity, a pattern suggesting age selection. Observed TCR beta diversity correlated strongly with the percentage of naive T cells measured by flow cytometry. As age increased, observed TCR beta diversity per million T cells dropped in a roughly linear way, and a significant reduction was already evident by age 40. The CMV infection status of donors was not known, potentially confounding age-related changes in expanded clonotypes. Because profiling used bulk unsorted PBMCs, naive and antigen-experienced compartments could not be compared conclusively. Estimates of total diversity from one million sequenced T cells were regarded as lower bounds and underestimates.

Systemically healthy Caucasian individuals from Russia, 35 to 50 in total and aged roughly 6 to 95 years, were included as donors. Approximately 10 milliliters of peripheral blood were collected from each donor into EDTA-treated Vacutainer tubes. Ficoll-Paque density-gradient centrifugation was used to isolate PBMCs, with at least 6 million obtained per sample. Total RNA was extracted from PBMCs with Trizol reagent, with at least 6 micrograms obtained per sample. For every donor, an aliquot of PBMCs went through flow cytometry to measure the percentages of naive CD45RAhigh/CD27high T cells. V is reduced by 8 bases and J by 4 bases, leaving a spacing of 20 bases between them. Per the germline V gene, SGHTA is the CDR1 and FQGNSA is the CDR2. The CDR3 covers 15 residues, taking in both the cysteine and the phenylalanine. Just the 45-base CDR3 DNA is kept, in frame starting at base 1. The method was 5' RACE. Sequencing took place on an Illumina HiSeq 2500. A second roughly 6 to 12 cycle PCR used a sample-barcoded 5' primer and a J-beta primer mix. A unique molecular identifier was introduced onto each TCR beta cDNA molecule by a template-switch 5' adaptor carrying 12 random nucleotides. Each sample yielded at least 3 million CDR3-containing paired-end reads. All of the RNA was converted into first-strand cDNA using the Mint cDNA synthesis kit, with a TRBC-specific oligonucleotide serving as the primer. Following uracil-DNA glycosylase treatment, all cDNA underwent a first 18-cycle PCR with the universal primers M1SS and BC2_uni_R. Per the authors' processing: Each sample was normalized by randomly selecting 1 million high-quality reads, each carrying a distinct molecular identifier. Instead of being binned into consensus sequences, reads with shared molecular identifiers were discarded. CDR3 identification, clonotype clustering and error correction used MiTCR with a Q25 quality threshold and the strictest error-elimination algorithm. Lower-bound total TCR beta diversity was estimated with a nonparametric unseen species model using Euler transformation. The raw public reads went through TCRdb reprocessing: fastp at Q25, MiXCR clone calling, in-frame beta chains kept. For every CDR3 protein sequence, its rows merge into one entry that carries the most common genes and DNA. The V and J calls here are based on TCRdb, not the publication. Recorded for this sample are 650,000 to 800,000 distinct CDR3 sequences; under 45% of them occurred a single time. About a fifth of the sample is taken by the ten largest.

This clonotype was counted between two and nine times. Its antigen has not been determined. The record has no base qualities; no much larger clone is one base away. The receptor comes from a man in his fifties or sixties in good health. This sequence uses TRBV7-2 and TRBJ2-5; the D element might be TRBD1 or TRBD2, as each aligns at 6 bases. The sample consisted of blood. The CDR3 here reads CASGPGGSDRETQYF. Read as DNA, the sequence is TGTGCCAGCGGACCCGGGGGATCGGACAGAGAGACCCAGTACTTC. Beyond the CDR3, the reference TRBV7-2 and TRBJ2-5 genes provide the residues; the full variable domain reads: GAGVSQSPSNKVTEKGKDVELRCDPISGHTALYWYRQSLGQGLEFLIYFQGNSAPDKSGLPSDRFSAERTGGSVSTLTIQRTQQEDSAVYLCASGPGGSDRETQYFGPGTRLLVL.